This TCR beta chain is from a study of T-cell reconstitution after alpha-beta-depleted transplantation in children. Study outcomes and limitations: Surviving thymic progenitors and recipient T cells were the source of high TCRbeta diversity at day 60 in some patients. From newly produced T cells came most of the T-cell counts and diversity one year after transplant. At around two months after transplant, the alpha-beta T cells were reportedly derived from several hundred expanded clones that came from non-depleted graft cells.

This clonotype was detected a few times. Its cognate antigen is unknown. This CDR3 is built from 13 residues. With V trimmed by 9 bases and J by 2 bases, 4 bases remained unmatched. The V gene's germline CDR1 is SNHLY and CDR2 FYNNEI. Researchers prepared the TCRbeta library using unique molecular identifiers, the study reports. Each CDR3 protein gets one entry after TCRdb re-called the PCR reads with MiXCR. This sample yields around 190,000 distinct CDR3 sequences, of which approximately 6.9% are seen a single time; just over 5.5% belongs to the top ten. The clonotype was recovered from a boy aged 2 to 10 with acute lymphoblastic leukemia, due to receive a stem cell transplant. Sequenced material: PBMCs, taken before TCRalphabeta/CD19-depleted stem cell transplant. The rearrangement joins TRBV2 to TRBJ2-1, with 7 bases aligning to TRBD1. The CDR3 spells CASLTGTYNEQFF. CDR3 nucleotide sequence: TGTGCCAGTTTGACAGGGACCTACAATGAGCAGTTCTTC.